These 26 T cell receptor beta chains came from one sample sequenced in a study of low-dose radiotherapy and immunotherapy resistance in tumors. As for time point: before trial treatment. Covering alpha and beta chains, TRAV- and TRBV-specific primers were used for the first-strand cDNA. PCR amplification of the TCRs was performed with Phusion for 20 to 25 PCR cycles, and it relied on a constant-region primer together with a V-primer adapter. Via MiXCR, TCRdb re-called the reads, giving one row per CDR3 protein. This repertoire shows 35,000 to 50,000 distinct CDR3 sequences, around a third found once; its top ten account for roughly 3.5%. The sample in question was PBMCs, obtained before treatment. The receptors shown here come from a male donor with gallbladder cancer.

This clonotype showed up many times. The J gene is TRBJ2-3, the V gene TRBV4-1; D remains ambiguous. Trimming removed 1 base from V and 0 bases from J, with 8 bases in between. Germline V gene lookup returns CDR1 MGHRA and CDR2 YSYEKL. CDR3 length equals 15 residues. CDR3 DNA sequence: TGCGCCAGCAGCCAAGTCGAGTATAGCACAGATACGCAGTATTTT. Its translation: CASSQVEYSTDTQYF.

This clonotype was seen more than once but under ten times. V and J are TRBV28 and TRBJ2-3, with D possibly TRBD2 on 5 matching bases. From germline, CDR1 is MDHEN and CDR2 SYDVKM. There are 15 residues in the CDR3. Trimming stripped 8 bases from V and 0 bases from J, with 15 bases between. The CDR3, as DNA: TGTGCCAGCCCACCGGGGAGATGGAGCACAGATACGCAGTATTTT. Its protein is CASPPGRWSTDTQYF. Based on the CDR3 plus reference TRBV28 and TRBJ2-3, the full variable domain is DVKVTQSSRYLVKRTGEKVFLECVQDMDHENMFWYRQDPGLGLRLIYFSYDVKMKEKGDIPEGYSVSREKKERFSLILESASTNQTSMYLCASPPGRWSTDTQYFGPGTRLTVL.

The rearrangement links TRBV29-1 to TRBJ2-2; D is ambiguous. Trimming took 7 bases from V and 7 from J, leaving 13 bases between them. The length of the CDR3 is 12 residues. In germline, CDR1 is SQVTM, CDR2 ANQGSEA. The CDR3 protein is CSGRSGGGELFF. The CDR3, as DNA: TGCAGCGGTCGATCGGGCGGCGGGGAGCTGTTTTTT.

As to this clonotype: One base separates it from a far larger clone, so it is likely a read error. V usage is TRBV7-9 and J usage is TRBJ2-2; D unclear. With 5 bases removed from V and 6 bases from J, the gap between germline ends came to 10 bases. CDR3 length: 13 residues. The germline V gene encodes CDR1 SEHNR and CDR2 FQNEAQ (reference sequence). Written as DNA, the CDR3 is TGTGCCAGCAGCCCCCAGTACGCCGGGGAGCTGTTTTTT. Protein product: CASSPQYAGELFF.

The rearrangement joins TRBV9 to TRBJ2-1; no definite D call. Trimming took off 0 bases at V and 5 bases at J, with 9 bases between the two ends. From germline, CDR1 is SGDLS and CDR2 YYNGEE. The CDR3 contains 14 residues. CDR3 residues: CASSVGLINNEQFF. The CDR3 DNA sequence: TGTGCCAGCAGCGTAGGACTGATTAACAATGAGCAGTTCTTC.

This clonotype was recorded many times. The gene calls are TRBV29-1 and TRBJ2-5; TRBD1 agrees at 7 bases. The V segment lost 7 bases and the J segment 2 bases; nucleotides outside the gene matches: 4. The germline V gene encodes CDR1 SQVTM and CDR2 ANQGSEA. This CDR3 is built from 12 residues. The CDR3 DNA sequence: TGCAGCGCTCGACAGGGACAAGAGACCCAGTACTTC. Residues: CSARQGQETQYF.

This clonotype was found many times. This rearrangement joins TRBV3-1 to TRBJ1-1; D is unresolved. Per germline, CDR1 LGHDT and CDR2 YNNKEL (reference sequence). This CDR3 has 12 amino acids. Trimming removed 8 bases from V and 4 bases from J, with 11 bases in between. The CDR3 is CASADLSTEAFF. The CDR3 DNA follows: TGTGCCAGCGCGGATCTGAGCACTGAAGCTTTCTTT.

The V and J genes are TRBV6-2 or TRBV6-3 and TRBJ2-7; a possible D gene is TRBD1 (6 bases). The germline V gene has CDR1 MNHEY and CDR2 SVGEGT. The CDR3 contains 14 residues. V was trimmed by 5 bases and J by 5 bases, leaving 16 bases between them. CDR3 amino acids: CASSDTTGWNEQYF. CDR3 bases: TGTGCCAGCAGTGATACTACAGGGTGGAACGAGCAGTACTTC.

This clonotype has just one count. V is TRBV21-1 and J is TRBJ2-5. TRBV21-1 is a recognized pseudogene. This CDR3 spans 15 amino acids. In nucleotides, the CDR3 is TGTGCCAGCAGCAAAGCTTTCGAAGGTAGAGAGACCCAGTACTTC. It codes for CASSKAFEGRETQYF.

As concerns this clonotype: A far larger clone is just one base off, so this is likely a read error. J is TRBJ2-1 and V is TRBV2, with 7 bases matching TRBD2. The CDR3 loop spans 13 amino acids. With 4 bases clipped from V and 10 bases from J, the junction kept 7 bases outside the gene matches. CDR1 SNHLY and CDR2 FYNNEI come from the germline V gene. CDR3 amino acids: CASSGDYSYEQFF. CDR3 nucleotide sequence: TGTGCCAGCAGTGGGGACTACTCCTACGAGCAGTTCTTC.

In its sample, this clonotype was seen a few times. The V call is TRBV2, the J call TRBJ1-1, with 10 positions matching TRBD1. The CDR3 has 16 residues. The V and J ends lost 3 bases and 11 bases, in that order; junction bases with no gene match: 15. Germline CDR1 is SNHLY and CDR2 is FYNNEI. CDR3 in amino acids: CASSDPTPGQGREAFF. The CDR3 DNA reads TGTGCCAGCAGTGACCCTACCCCGGGACAGGGGAGGGAGGCTTTCTTT.

The chain couples TRBV12-3 or TRBV12-4 to TRBJ2-6, with TRBD1 as a possible D gene (5 bases). V was trimmed by 5 bases and J by 5 bases, leaving 13 bases between them. This CDR3 contains 15 residues. DNA for the CDR3: TGTGCCAGCAGTGGTTATCCAGGGTGGGCCAACGTCCTGACTTTC. It encodes CASSGYPGWANVLTF.

The J gene is TRBJ2-1, the V gene TRBV7-9; 8 bases match TRBD1. Trimming at V came to 8 bases and at J to 8 bases, leaving 8 bases not matched to a gene. CDR1 is SEHNR and CDR2 is FQNEAQ in the germline V gene (reference sequence). There are 13 residues in the CDR3. The CDR3 DNA reads TGTGCCAGCGGATTACAGGGGGGTGATGAGCAGTTCTTC. Its protein is CASGLQGGDEQFF.

The genes are TRBV7-8 and TRBJ2-2, with D hard to call. This CDR3 has 14 amino acids. Trimming pared 7 bases from V and 3 bases from J, leaving 12 bases between. The V gene's germline CDR1 is SGHVS and CDR2 FQNEAQ. CDR3 region: CASTGKLDTGELFF. The CDR3 DNA follows: TGTGCCAGCACTGGGAAATTGGACACCGGGGAGCTGTTTTTT.

This chain joins TRBV5-8 and TRBJ2-3; D is ambiguous. The CDR3 extends over 15 amino acids. Germline CDR1 and CDR2: SGHTS and YDEGEE. V was trimmed by 1 base and J by 2 bases, leaving 11 bases between them. CDR3 coding DNA: TGTGCCAGCAGCTTGTACAGAGGTCCCACAGATACGCAGTATTTT. Protein product: CASSLYRGPTDTQYF.

This sequence joins TRBV28 and TRBJ1-5, with D uncertain. Per the germline V gene, CDR1 is MDHEN and CDR2 is SYDVKM. This CDR3 is built from 15 residues. Trimming stripped 6 bases from V and 0 bases from J, with 12 bases between. The CDR3 DNA reads as TGTGCCAGCAGCAGCGGCGATTATAGCAATCAGCCCCAGCATTTT. This sequence encodes CASSSGDYSNQPQHF.

A note on this clonotype: It differs at one base from a far larger clone, so likely a read error. The chain links TRBV13 to TRBJ2-7; D uncertain. Trimming took 5 bases from V and 7 from J, leaving 18 bases between them. The length of the CDR3 is 14 residues. Germline CDR1 PRHDT, CDR2 FYEKMQ (reference sequence). CDR3 residues: CASSPLRKYNEQYF. CDR3 sequence (DNA): TGTGCCAGCAGCCCCCTTCGCAAGTACAATGAGCAGTACTTC.

The count of this clonotype is one. The rearrangement uses TRBV5-8 and TRBJ2-4; 7 bases agree with TRBD1. In germline, CDR1 is SGHTS, CDR2 YDEGEE. The CDR3 has 19 residues. Unmatched junction bases numbered 12, after V lost 0 bases and J lost 0 bases. CDR3 protein: CASSLGQGGSPLAKNIQYF. The DNA for the CDR3 is TGTGCCAGCAGCTTGGGACAGGGTGGCTCCCCTTTAGCCAAAAACATTCAGTACTTC.

In its sample, this clonotype was seen many times. The chain recombines TRBV20-1 with TRBJ2-5; D perhaps matches TRBD1 (6 bases). Germline assignment: CDR1 DFQATT and CDR2 SNEGSKA (reference sequence). Trimming removed 1 base at V and 5 bases at J, with 20 bases between. This CDR3 comprises 16 residues. CDR3 sequence: CSARGTTDRRTETQYF. CDR3 DNA: TGCAGTGCTAGAGGAACAACCGACAGGAGGACGGAGACCCAGTACTTC.

The table lists this clonotype with many counts. This chain links TRBV4-1 with TRBJ2-5; D is unclear. The CDR3 sequence is 15 residues long. CDR1 is MGHRA, CDR2 YSYEKL, per germline. V was shortened by 3 bases and J by 2 bases, with 13 bases between the two germline ends. The CDR3 here is CASSHGTDRQETQYF. The CDR3 DNA reads TGCGCCAGCAGCCACGGAACCGACCGTCAAGAGACCCAGTACTTC.

This clonotype was detected ten times or more. The chain uses TRBV27 and TRBJ2-6; possibly TRBD1 for D (5 bases). In germline, CDR1 is MNHEY, CDR2 SMNVEV (reference sequence). The CDR3 loop spans 17 amino acids. V was clipped by 2 bases and J by 1 base, with 12 bases between them. DNA of the CDR3: TGTGCCAGCAGTTTACAGGGTTTTAAGTCTGGGGCCAACGTCCTGACTTTC. It translates to CASSLQGFKSGANVLTF.

As to this clonotype: Since a far larger clone is one base different, this is likely a read error. The J gene is TRBJ2-1, the V gene TRBV18; 8 bases fit TRBD1. Losses at the gene ends were 3 bases for V and 10 bases for J; bases not matched to a gene: 8. Germline loops: CDR1 KGHSH, CDR2 LQKENI. The CDR3 runs to 14 residues. In nucleotides, the CDR3 is TGTGCCAGCTCACCCGGGCCAGGGGGCGACGAGCAGTTCTTC. It is translated as CASSPGPGGDEQFF.

In regard to this clonotype: Compared with germline, one end of the junction differs, possibly owing to a read error. The chain has TRBV6-1 and TRBJ1-1; D possibly corresponds to TRBD1 (6 bases). CDR1 and CDR2 from the germline V gene are MNHNS and SASEGT. The CDR3 extends over 14 amino acids. Here the CDR3 DNA reads TGTGCCATCAGTGTACAGGGAGTTTACACTGAAGCTTTCTTT. The encoded protein is CAISVQGVYTEAFF.

This clonotype was found many times. This chain joins TRBV6-2 or TRBV6-3 and TRBJ2-1; 7 positions match TRBD1. The CDR3 contains 15 residues. CDR1 is MNHEY and CDR2 is SVGEGT in the germline V gene. V lost 5 bases, J lost 4 bases, and 8 bases stayed unmatched. The CDR3 is CASSGPGQRYNEQFF. CDR3 in DNA: TGTGCCAGCAGTGGACCGGGACAGAGGTACAATGAGCAGTTCTTC.

Points on this clonotype: Given a far larger clone just one base away, this is likely a sequencing read error. The chain has TRBV5-1 and TRBJ2-7; D assignment may be TRBD1 or TRBD2 (5 bases each). The V end lost 4 bases, the J end lost 7 bases, and 24 bases lay between the germline ends. Germline CDR1 is SGHRS and CDR2 is YFSETQ. CDR3 length: 16 amino acids. Here the CDR3 DNA reads TGCGCCAGCAGCAGGGACCGCGAGAGCTCCTACAATGAGCAGTACTTC. Amino acid sequence: CASSRDRESSYNEQYF.

A few counts support this clonotype. This likely came from a read error, as a far larger clone is one base away. This chain links TRBV9 with TRBJ2-1; no reliable D call. The CDR3 loop spans 12 amino acids. Trimming removed 3 bases at V and 10 bases at J, with 11 bases between. Germline V CDR1 and CDR2: SGDLS, YYNGEE. This chain's CDR3 is CASSGSTYEQFF. CDR3 nucleotide sequence: TGTGCCAGCAGCGGCAGCACCTACGAGCAGTTCTTC. The full variable domain, completed using reference TRBV9 and TRBJ2-1, is DSGVTQTPKHLITATGQRVTLRCSPRSGDLSVYWYQQSLDQGLQFLIQYYNGEERAKGNILERFSAQQFPDLHSELNLSSLELGDSALYFCASSGSTYEQFFGPGTRLTVL.